Below are 6 T cell receptor beta chains sequenced from a single sample in a study of cytomegalovirus exposure and HLA in healthy donors. Clones were sequenced by immunoSEQ multiplex PCR, and TCRdb holds only the in-frame ones, with some missing. The sample includes just under 75,000 clones, just under 95% of them seen just once. The sequencing input was PBMCs. These receptors came from a woman aged 18-29 years in good health and CMV-seropositive.

The sample holds a few counts of this clone. The chain has TRBV6-1 and TRBJ2-7; TRBD1 matches at 10 bases. The germline CDR1 and CDR2 sequences are MNHNS and SASEGT. V trimming: 3 bases; J trimming: 5 bases; junction bases outside the gene matches: 10. This CDR3 region has 16 residues. In nucleotides, the CDR3 is TGTGCCAGCAGTGAGGGACCGGGACAGGGGTGGGACGAGCAGTACTTC. This sequence encodes CASSEGPGQGWDEQYF.

The rearrangement links TRBV6-5 to TRBJ2-7; 8 positions match TRBD2. This CDR3 region has 14 residues. V dropped 6 bases and J dropped 4; count of bases not matched to a gene: 8. Germline CDR1 is MNHEY and CDR2 is SVGAGI. The CDR3 DNA is TGTGCCAGCAGCCGCCGGGGGGGCGGGTACGAGCAGTACTTC. This gives the protein CASSRRGGGYEQYF.

The chain links TRBV5-1 to TRBJ2-3, with D perhaps matching TRBD2 (6 bases). CDR1 SGHRS and CDR2 YFSETQ come from the germline V gene. The CDR3 totals 16 residues. Trimming pared 4 bases from V and 0 bases from J, leaving 15 bases between. CDR3 DNA: TGCGCCAGCAGCGTGGGGTCTAGCGTGAGCACAGATACGCAGTATTTT. Its protein product is CASSVGSSVSTDTQYF.

The rearrangement links TRBV10-2 to TRBJ1-2; weak D call: TRBD1 (5 bases). Germline values: CDR1 WSHSY, CDR2 SAAADI. The CDR3 is 15 residues long. Trimming pared 8 bases from V and 4 bases from J, leaving 20 bases between. In DNA, the CDR3 is TGCGCCAGCTGTCCGGACCGGGGGGTTAGCTATGGCTACACCTTC. This gives the protein CASCPDRGVSYGYTF.

The rearrangement joins TRBV6-6 to TRBJ2-3; D remains ambiguous. Between the trimmed V and J ends, which lost 4 bases and 2 bases, there was a span of 13 bases. This CDR3 is 15 amino acids long. CDR1 and CDR2 from the germline V gene are MNHNY and SVGAGI (reference sequence). The CDR3 DNA reads as TGTGCCAGCAGTTTTTCGCTTAGTGCCACAGATACGCAGTATTTT. It is translated as CASSFSLSATDTQYF.

V is TRBV6-5 and J is TRBJ1-6; 7 bases match TRBD1. The CDR3 has 16 amino acids. Germline CDR1 MNHEY, CDR2 SVGAGI. V was pared by 4 bases and J by 9 bases, with 12 bases of the junction left unmatched. CDR3 sequence: CASSLTPGGRGSPLHF. CDR3 in DNA: TGTGCCAGCAGTTTGACTCCAGGGGGAAGGGGTTCACCCCTCCACTTT.